The TCR beta chain under discussion was sequenced for a study of blood T cell repertoires in COVID-19. The germline gives CDR1 MNHEY, CDR2 SMNVEV (reference sequence). The length of the CDR3 is 13 residues. The ends were cut back, 5 bases at V and 1 base at J, with 6 bases in the middle. Clones were sequenced by immunoSEQ multiplex PCR, and TCRdb holds only the in-frame ones, with some missing. The sample holds about 98,000 clones, 82% seen once. The rearrangement uses TRBV27 and TRBJ1-3; D is unclear. Specimen: peripheral blood. The receptor comes from a man between 65 and 85 years old with active or convalescent COVID-19. CDR3 region: CASSQDSGNTIYF. The CDR3 coding sequence is TGTGCCAGCAGTCAGGATTCTGGAAACACCATATATTTT.